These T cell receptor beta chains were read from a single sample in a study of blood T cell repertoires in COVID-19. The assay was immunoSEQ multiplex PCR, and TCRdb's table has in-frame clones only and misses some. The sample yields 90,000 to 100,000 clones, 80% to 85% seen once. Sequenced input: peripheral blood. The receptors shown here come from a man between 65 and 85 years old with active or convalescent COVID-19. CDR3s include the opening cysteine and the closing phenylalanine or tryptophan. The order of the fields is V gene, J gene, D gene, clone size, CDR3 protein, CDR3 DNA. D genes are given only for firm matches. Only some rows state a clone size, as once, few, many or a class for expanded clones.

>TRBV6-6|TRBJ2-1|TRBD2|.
CASSPGTSGGAGNEQFF
TGTGCCAGCAGTCCCGGGACTAGCGGGGGGGCGGGGAATGAGCAGTTCTTC
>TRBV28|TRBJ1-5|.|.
CASSTDGIPKPQHF
TGTGCCAGCAGTACCGACGGGATTCCGAAACCCCAGCATTTT
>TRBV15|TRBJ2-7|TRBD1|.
CATSRDLTGGSYEQYF
TGTGCCACCAGCAGAGATCTGACAGGGGGAAGTTACGAGCAGTACTTC
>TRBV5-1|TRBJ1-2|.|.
CASSLGEGYGYTF
TGCGCCAGCAGCTTGGGGGAGGGATATGGCTACACCTTC
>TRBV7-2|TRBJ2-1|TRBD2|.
CASSLNSGDYNEQFF
TGTGCCAGCAGCTTAAATAGCGGGGATTACAATGAGCAGTTCTTC
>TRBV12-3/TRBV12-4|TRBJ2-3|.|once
CASSTQVPTQYF
TGTGCCAGCAGCACCCAGGTTCCTACGCAGTATTTT
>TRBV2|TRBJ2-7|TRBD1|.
CASSDWAQGAREQYF
TGTGCCAGCAGTGATTGGGCACAGGGGGCCAGGGAGCAGTACTTC
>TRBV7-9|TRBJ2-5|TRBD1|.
CASSSVLGQGRETQYF
TGTGCCAGCAGCTCAGTCTTGGGACAGGGGAGGGAGACCCAGTACTTC
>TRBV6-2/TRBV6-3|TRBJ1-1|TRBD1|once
CASSYIDRVGNTEAFF
TGTGCCAGCAGTTACATAGACAGGGTGGGGAACACTGAAGCTTTCTTT
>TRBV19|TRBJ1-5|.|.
CASSIVEGPQHF
TGTGCCAGTAGTATCGTCGAGGGGCCCCAGCATTTT
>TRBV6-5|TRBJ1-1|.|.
CASRDSHNTEAFF
TGTGCCAGCAGGGACAGCCATAACACTGAAGCTTTCTTT
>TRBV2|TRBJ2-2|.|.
CASSDLTRSGELFF
TGTGCCAGCAGTGATCTCACTAGGTCCGGGGAGCTGTTTTTT
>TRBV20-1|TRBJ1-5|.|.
CSASRDSQEPQHF
TGCAGTGCTAGTCGTGACAGTCAAGAGCCCCAGCATTTT
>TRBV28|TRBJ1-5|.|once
CASRETGNQPQHF
TGTGCCAGCAGAGAGACAGGTAATCAGCCCCAGCATTTT
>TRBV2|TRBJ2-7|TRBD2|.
CASSEELAGGPFTYEQYF
TGTGCCAGCAGTGAAGAACTAGCGGGGGGTCCTTTCACCTACGAGCAGTACTTC
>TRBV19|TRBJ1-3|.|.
CATKPEVNSGNTIYF
TGTGCCACAAAACCGGAGGTCAACTCTGGAAACACCATATATTTT
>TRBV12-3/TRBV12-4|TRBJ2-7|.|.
CASSLAGPPQYF
TGTGCCAGCAGTTTAGCGGGCCCCCCCCAGTACTTC
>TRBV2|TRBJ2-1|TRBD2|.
CASSGLAKINNEQFF
TGTGCCAGCAGCGGACTAGCTAAAATTAACAATGAGCAGTTCTTC
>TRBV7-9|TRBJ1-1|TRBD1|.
CASSGTAQNTEAFF
TGTGCCAGCAGTGGGACAGCACAAAACACTGAAGCTTTCTTT
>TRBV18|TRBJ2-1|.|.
CASSSGSNEQFF
TGTGCCAGCTCTTCGGGGTCCAATGAGCAGTTCTTC
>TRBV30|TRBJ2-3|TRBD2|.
CAWTLRGAAYTDTQYF
TGTGCCTGGACGTTGCGGGGGGCCGCTTACACAGATACGCAGTATTTT
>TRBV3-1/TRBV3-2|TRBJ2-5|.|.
CASSQDFVAPYQETQYF
TGTGCCAGCAGCCAAGATTTCGTAGCGCCGTACCAAGAGACCCAGTACTTC
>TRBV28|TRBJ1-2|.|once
CASSNTGTDLGYGYTF
TGTGCCAGCAGTAATACCGGGACTGACTTGGGCTATGGCTACACCTTC
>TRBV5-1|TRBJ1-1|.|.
CASSLYGDGTEAFF
TGCGCCAGCAGCTTGTACGGAGACGGCACTGAAGCTTTCTTT
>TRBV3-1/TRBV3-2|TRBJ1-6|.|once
CASSQGGVSSPLHF
TGTGCCAGCAGCCAAGGCGGGGTGAGTTCACCCCTCCACTTT
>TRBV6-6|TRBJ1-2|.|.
CASSPPGAYGYTF
TGTGCCAGCAGTCCCCCAGGGGCCTATGGCTACACCTTC
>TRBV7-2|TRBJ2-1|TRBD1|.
CASSWGTGAYGQFF
TGTGCCAGCAGCTGGGGGACAGGGGCATATGGGCAGTTCTTC
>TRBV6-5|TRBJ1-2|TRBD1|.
CASRPGGRYGYTF
TGTGCCAGCAGGCCAGGGGGCAGGTATGGCTACACCTTC
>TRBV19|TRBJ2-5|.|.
CASNRGGPGSGLFQETQYF
TGTGCCAGTAATCGGGGAGGCCCAGGGTCCGGATTGTTCCAAGAGACCCAGTACTTC
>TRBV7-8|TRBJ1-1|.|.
CASSLAPFLRKNTEAFF
TGTGCCAGCAGCTTAGCCCCTTTCTTGCGGAAGAACACTGAAGCTTTCTTT
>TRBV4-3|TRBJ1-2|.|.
CASSMDTYNYGYTF
TGCGCCAGCAGCATGGACACATACAACTATGGCTACACCTTC
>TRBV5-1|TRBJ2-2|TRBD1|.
CASSPTTGGKAGELFF
TGCGCCAGCAGCCCAACGACAGGGGGCAAGGCCGGGGAGCTGTTTTTT
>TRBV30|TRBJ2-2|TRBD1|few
CAWSVVPTGISLSTGELFF
TGTGCCTGGAGTGTCGTTCCGACAGGGATTTCGCTTTCCACCGGGGAGCTGTTTTTT
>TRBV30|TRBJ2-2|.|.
CAWSVSDLTTGELFF
TGTGCCTGGAGTGTCTCCGATCTAACCACCGGGGAGCTGTTTTTT
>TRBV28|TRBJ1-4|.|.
CASRGEEFGEKLFF
TGTGCCAGCAGGGGTGAAGAATTCGGGGAAAAACTGTTTTTT
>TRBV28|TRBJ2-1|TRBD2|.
CASSRGGGPYNEQFF
TGTGCCAGCAGTCGGGGCGGGGGGCCTTACAATGAGCAGTTCTTC
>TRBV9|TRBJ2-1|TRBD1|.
CASSSWTGLGNEQFF
TGTGCCAGCAGCTCATGGACAGGGTTGGGCAATGAGCAGTTCTTC
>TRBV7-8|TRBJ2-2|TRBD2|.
CASSSSRVMLAGAVGELFF
TGTGCCAGCAGCTCTAGCCGCGTGATGTTAGCGGGTGCCGTCGGGGAGCTGTTTTTT
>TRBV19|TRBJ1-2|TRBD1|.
CASSAPSGQGRLSYGYTF
TGTGCCAGTAGTGCCCCTTCTGGACAGGGGAGATTAAGCTATGGCTACACCTTC
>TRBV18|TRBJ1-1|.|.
CASSPQTQGNTEAFF
TGTGCCAGCTCACCACAGACTCAGGGAAACACTGAAGCTTTCTTT
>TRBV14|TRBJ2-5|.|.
CASSPLGDYQETQYF
TGTGCCAGCAGCCCTCTAGGGGACTACCAAGAGACCCAGTACTTC
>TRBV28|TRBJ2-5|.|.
CASSLIGGGRETQYF
TGTGCCAGCAGTTTAATAGGGGGCGGGAGGGAGACCCAGTACTTC
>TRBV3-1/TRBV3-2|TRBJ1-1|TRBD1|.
CASSQLGRGRTEAFF
TGTGCCAGCAGCCAACTGGGCAGGGGGCGGACTGAAGCTTTCTTT
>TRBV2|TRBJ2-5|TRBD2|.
CASTTSGGLETQYF
TGTGCCAGCACGACTAGCGGGGGGCTGGAGACCCAGTACTTC
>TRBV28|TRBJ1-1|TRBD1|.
CASSLSTGQGATEAFF
TGTGCCAGCAGTTTGTCCACGGGACAGGGGGCCACTGAAGCTTTCTTT
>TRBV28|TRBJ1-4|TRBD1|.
CASSQTGTGNEKLFF
TGTGCCAGCAGCCAAACCGGGACAGGGAATGAAAAACTGTTTTTT
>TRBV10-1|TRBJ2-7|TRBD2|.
CASSEGAGASGGDLTYEQYF
TGCGCCAGCAGTGAGGGTGCGGGGGCTAGCGGGGGAGACCTTACCTACGAGCAGTACTTC
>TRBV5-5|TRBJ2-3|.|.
CASSLVPGYSDTQYF
TGTGCCAGCAGCTTGGTTCCGGGTTACTCAGATACGCAGTATTTT
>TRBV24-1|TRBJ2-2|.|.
CATSRLDSSTGELFF
TGTGCCACCAGTAGACTGGACAGTTCCACCGGGGAGCTGTTTTTT
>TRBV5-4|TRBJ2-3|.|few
CASSLGLEVTDTQYF
TGTGCCAGCAGCTTGGGACTAGAGGTCACAGATACGCAGTATTTT
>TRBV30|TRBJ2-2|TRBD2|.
CAWSVLAGGTGELFF
TGTGCCTGGAGTGTTTTGGCGGGGGGAACCGGGGAGCTGTTTTTT
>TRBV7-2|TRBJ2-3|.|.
CASMTVAGSTDTQYF
TGTGCCAGCATGACGGTTGCGGGGTCCACAGATACGCAGTATTTT
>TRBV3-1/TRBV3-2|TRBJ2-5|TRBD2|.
CASSQLAGGVMETQYF
TGTGCCAGCAGCCAACTAGCGGGGGGGGTTATGGAGACCCAGTACTTC
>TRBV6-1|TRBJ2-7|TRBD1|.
CASRQTGGSPYEQYF
TGTGCCAGCAGGCAGACAGGGGGCTCACCCTACGAGCAGTACTTC
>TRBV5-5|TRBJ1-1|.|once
CASSLGQGRDEAFF
TGTGCCAGCAGCTTGGGGCAGGGTAGAGATGAAGCTTTCTTT
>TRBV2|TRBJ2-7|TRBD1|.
CASSGTGLGEQYF
TGTGCCTCATCCGGGACAGGGCTAGGGGAGCAGTACTTC
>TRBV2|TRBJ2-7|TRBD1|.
CASRAGTGGIYEQYF
TGTGCCAGCAGAGCCGGGACAGGGGGAATTTACGAGCAGTACTTC
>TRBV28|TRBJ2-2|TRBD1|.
CASSSPGTGIGELFF
TGTGCCAGCAGTTCACCCGGGACAGGGATCGGGGAGCTGTTTTTT
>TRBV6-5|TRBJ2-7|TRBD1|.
CASSRDRGEQYF
TGTGCCAGCTCCCGAGACAGGGGCGAGCAGTACTTC